The clone carrying this TCR beta chain was counted a few times. This entry comes from a study of control samples from healthy donors and cancer patients. The germline CDR1 and CDR2 sequences are SGHDN and FVKESK. Trimming shortened V by 0 bases and J by 2 bases, and 5 bases separated the two germline ends. The CDR3 consists of 13 residues. The data were produced by immunoSEQ multiplex PCR, yet TCRdb's version contains in-frame clones alone and is incomplete. Counted here are just over 150,000 clones, over 85% occurring once; the ten biggest clones make up more than 2%. This chain connects TRBV14 to TRBJ2-7, with D uncertain. Sequenced input: blood. The clonotype comes from a man aged 45-65 years in good health. Written as DNA, the CDR3 is TGTGCCAGCAGCCAAGAGGGCACCTACGAGCAGTACTTC. Protein: CASSQEGTYEQYF.